Below are 25 T cell receptor beta chains sequenced from a single sample in a study of shared T cell receptors in the human thymus (dated by TCRdb to the early 2020s). Receptor libraries were prepared by the immunoSEQ multiplex PCR assay. This immuneACCESS table, as held by TCRdb, lists in-frame sequences with V and J called but not all clones. Of the missing ones, under half trace to an unresolved V gene in checked studies; the others have no known cause. The sample records 650,000 to 950,000 clones, approximately 83% of which are singletons. Of the sample, roughly 0.01% is held by the ten largest clones. The same sample was also used in a study of human thymus T cells.

What was sequenced was thymocytes. These receptor sequences come from a girl under three years old with a congenital heart defect. Donor details come from another sample of the same person, matched by shared clones.

This clone was recorded once. The chain has TRBV14 and TRBJ1-1; 11 positions match TRBD1. V lost 3 bases to trimming and J lost 6 bases; unmatched junction nucleotides: 24. The CDR3 sequence is 21 residues long. The V gene's germline CDR1 is SGHDN and CDR2 FVKESK. In DNA, the CDR3 is TGTGCCAGCAGCCATCCGTCTCTCCCGGGACAGGGGGTCTCGAGTGGAGCTGAAGCTTTCTTT. It specifies CASSHPSLPGQGVSSGAEAFF.

V and J are TRBV5-6 and TRBJ2-5, with D hard to call. V lost 4 bases to trimming and J lost 5 bases, with 18 bases between them. CDR3 size: 15 residues. Germline V CDR1 and CDR2: SGHDT, YYEEEE. The CDR3 protein is CASSANTALRETQYF. The CDR3 DNA is TGTGCCAGCAGCGCTAACACCGCCCTGAGGGAGACCCAGTACTTC.

V gene TRBV18 combines with J gene TRBJ1-1; D is uncertain. Germline V gives CDR1 KGHSH, CDR2 LQKENI. This CDR3 has 14 amino acids. The V end was cut by 2 bases, the J end by 11 bases, with 18 bases between. CDR3 sequence: CASSPSPPIAIAFF. The CDR3 DNA is TGTGCCAGCTCACCATCCCCCCCAATAGCGATCGCTTTCTTT.

The V call is TRBV30, the J call TRBJ2-7; no reliable D call. Trimming took off 0 bases at V and 4 bases at J, with 16 bases between the two ends. The CDR3 length is 15 residues. The germline V gene encodes CDR1 GTSNPN and CDR2 SVGIG (reference sequence). CDR3 protein: CAWSVHVGRSYEQYF. For the CDR3, the DNA is TGTGCCTGGAGTGTACACGTTGGCCGATCTTACGAGCAGTACTTC.

The gene calls are TRBV14 and TRBJ1-2; D is unresolved. The germline CDR1 and CDR2 sequences are SGHDN and FVKESK. V was pared by 0 bases and J by 4 bases, with 3 bases between. The length of the CDR3 is 12 residues. CDR3: CASSQDRYGYTF. As DNA, the CDR3 is TGTGCCAGCAGCCAAGATCGCTATGGCTACACCTTC.

V is TRBV7-2 and J is TRBJ1-5; D is ambiguous. Germline-derived CDR1 and CDR2 are SGHTA and FQGNSA. The CDR3 has 13 amino acids. V was shortened by 3 bases and J by 5 bases, with 8 bases between the two germline ends. This CDR3 reads CASSFHEDQPQHF. CDR3 nucleotide sequence: TGTGCCAGCAGCTTTCACGAGGATCAGCCCCAGCATTTT.

The CDR3, as DNA: TGTGCCAGCAGCTCCATTCGGACAGGGAGCATCATCAATGAGCAGTTCTTC. Its protein is CASSSIRTGSIINEQFF. This chain links TRBV7-2 with TRBJ2-1; 8 nucleotides align to TRBD1. From germline, CDR1 is SGHTA and CDR2 FQGNSA. The J segment lost 6 bases and the V segment lost 4 bases, leaving 14 bases of the junction unmatched. The CDR3 sequence is 17 residues long. The whole variable domain, remainder taken from reference TRBV7-2 and TRBJ2-1, is GAGVSQSPSNKVTEKGKDVELRCDPISGHTALYWYRQSLGQGLEFLIYFQGNSAPDKSGLPSDRFSAERTGGSVSTLTIQRTQQEDSAVYLCASSSIRTGSIINEQFFGPGTRLTVL.

The chain carries TRBV4-1 and TRBJ1-2; D is perhaps TRBD1 (6 bases). CDR3 length equals 15 residues. Germline loops: CDR1 MGHRA, CDR2 YSYEKL. Trimming removed 4 bases from V and 8 bases from J, with 20 bases in between. The CDR3 loop is CASSPPTGKVGGYTF. CDR3 sequence (DNA): TGCGCCAGCAGCCCGCCAACAGGGAAGGTAGGCGGCTACACCTTC.

The chain recombines TRBV7-2 with TRBJ2-5; no definite D call. The CDR3 consists of 14 residues. Between the trimmed V and J ends, which lost 2 bases and 9 bases, there was a span of 16 bases. Germline V gene sequence: CDR1 SGHTA, CDR2 FQGNSA. The DNA of the CDR3 is TGTGCCAGCAGCTTAACACGAACCTTGGTTGCCCAGTACTTC. The encoded protein is CASSLTRTLVAQYF.

This clone was counted between two and nine times. V usage is TRBV7-8 and J usage is TRBJ2-4, with a possible D match to TRBD1 (6 bases). The CDR3 length is 18 residues. The germline gives CDR1 SGHVS, CDR2 FQNEAQ. Trimming pared 5 bases from V and 1 base from J, leaving 21 bases between. The CDR3 loop reads CASSPEDRRRKAKNIQYF. CDR3 bases: TGTGCCAGCAGCCCTGAGGACAGAAGAAGGAAGGCCAAAAACATTCAGTACTTC.

V gene TRBV7-2 combines with J gene TRBJ2-7; maybe TRBD1 (8 bases). The germline gives CDR1 SGHTA, CDR2 FQGNSA. V was trimmed by 4 bases and J by 6 bases, leaving 28 bases between them. This CDR3 is 18 amino acids long. The CDR3 nucleotides read TGTGCCAGCAGCTCCAATGGCGGTGGGCATACAGGGGGGGGCGAGCAGTACTTC. This codes for CASSSNGGGHTGGGEQYF.

The chain couples TRBV29-1 to TRBJ2-3; weak D call: TRBD1 (6 bases). Trimming removed 6 bases at V and 5 bases at J, with 15 bases between. This CDR3 comprises 13 residues. From germline, CDR1 is SQVTM and CDR2 ANQGSEA. The CDR3 region is CSVPGTQGDTQYF. CDR3 DNA sequence: TGCAGCGTCCCCGGGACACAGGGAGATACGCAGTATTTT.

The V and J genes are TRBV5-6 and TRBJ1-5, with D perhaps TRBD1 (6 bases). The CDR3 covers 14 residues. From germline, CDR1 is SGHDT and CDR2 YYEEEE. The V end was cut by 4 bases, the J end by 3 bases, with 11 bases between. CDR3 sequence: CASSLTGVNQPQHF. The CDR3 DNA follows: TGTGCCAGCAGCCTGACAGGTGTCAATCAGCCCCAGCATTTT. Full variable domain (rest looked up from reference TRBV5-6 and TRBJ1-5): DAGVTQSPTHLIKTRGQQVTLRCSPKSGHDTVSWYQQALGQGPQFIFQYYEEEERQRGNFPDRFSGHQFPNYSSELNVNALLLGDSALYLCASSLTGVNQPQHFGDGTRLSIL.

The chain joins TRBV7-2 to TRBJ2-7, with D perhaps matching TRBD1 (5 bases). The V and J ends lost 0 bases and 2 bases respectively, with 14 bases between them. The CDR3 contains 16 residues. CDR1 SGHTA and CDR2 FQGNSA come from the germline V gene. The CDR3 region has the DNA TGTGCCAGCAGCTTAGCCTGGCCGACAGAAACCTACGAGCAGTACTTC. This sequence encodes CASSLAWPTETYEQYF.

The chain recombines TRBV5-8 with TRBJ1-6; TRBD1 matches at 8 bases. V gave up 4 bases and J gave up 9 bases; unmatched junction bases: 9. Germline V gene data show CDR1 as SGHTS and CDR2 as YDEGEE. The CDR3 runs 15 residues. CDR3 sequence: CASSRDRPSGSPLHF. CDR3 DNA sequence: TGTGCCAGCAGCCGGGACAGGCCCTCCGGTTCACCCCTCCACTTT.

The chain couples TRBV5-1 to TRBJ2-5; a possible D gene is TRBD2 (6 bases). Germline CDR1 and CDR2: SGHRS and YFSETQ. Trimming removed 0 bases at V and 2 bases at J, with 11 bases between. The CDR3 has 15 amino acids. The chain's CDR3 is CASSLAVEGQETQYF. In DNA, the CDR3 is TGCGCCAGCAGCTTGGCCGTGGAGGGACAAGAGACCCAGTACTTC.

CDR3 in DNA: TGTGCCAGCACCGGACTGAGCCAAGGTTTATCGACCGGGGAGCTGTTTTTT. Its protein is CASTGLSQGLSTGELFF. This sequence joins TRBV5-6 and TRBJ2-2; D is possibly TRBD2 (5 bases). V dropped 6 bases and J dropped 5 bases, with 23 bases sitting between them. CDR1 is SGHDT and CDR2 is YYEEEE in the germline V gene. This CDR3 region has 17 residues.

The V gene is TRBV18, the J gene TRBJ1-2, with D possibly TRBD1 on 6 matching bases. The germline CDR1 and CDR2 sequences are KGHSH and LQKENI. The CDR3 is made up of 16 amino acids. The V and J ends lost 3 bases and 4 bases respectively, with 18 bases between them. CDR3 region: CASSPGLAGVGYGYTF. Here the CDR3 DNA reads TGTGCCAGCTCACCGGGTTTGGCAGGGGTCGGCTATGGCTACACCTTC.

The rearrangement joins TRBV10-3 to TRBJ2-7; D gene ambiguous. Trimming left V 0 bases short and J 2 bases short, with 11 bases between. The CDR3 has 15 amino acids. The germline V gene encodes CDR1 ENHRY and CDR2 SYGVKD. The CDR3 is CAISESTEVTYEQYF. Written as DNA, the CDR3 is TGTGCCATCAGTGAGTCAACAGAAGTTACCTACGAGCAGTACTTC.

This clone was seen just once. This chain joins TRBV6-5 and TRBJ2-1, with 11 bases fitting TRBD2. CDR3 length: 15 residues. Germline V gene sequence: CDR1 MNHEY, CDR2 SVGAGI. V trimming: 4 bases; J trimming: 9 bases; junction bases outside the gene matches: 8. CDR3 protein: CASSSTGTSGSEQFF. The DNA of the CDR3 is TGTGCCAGCAGTTCAACCGGGACTAGCGGCAGTGAGCAGTTCTTC.

CDR3 DNA: TGTGCTAGTGGTTTGGGAGGTGAGACCCAGTACTTC. This encodes CASGLGGETQYF. The J gene is TRBJ2-5, the V gene TRBV12-5; no firm D call. Germline V gene lookup returns CDR1 LGHNT and CDR2 FRNRAP. CDR3 length: 12 amino acids. The V end was cut by 1 base, the J end by 5 bases, with 5 bases between.

V and J are TRBV6-1 and TRBJ2-5; TRBD2 is a possible D gene (6 bases). The CDR3 sequence is 17 residues long. From germline, CDR1 is MNHNS and CDR2 SASEGT. V was pared by 2 bases and J by 5 bases, with 21 bases between. CDR3 sequence: CASSEYLAAGPMETQYF. The DNA for the CDR3 is TGTGCCAGCAGTGAATACCTGGCGGCGGGGCCCATGGAGACCCAGTACTTC.

The DNA for the CDR3 is TGTGCCATCAGTGAGTTAGGGCAGGGGAGCTATGGCTACACCTTC. It encodes CAISELGQGSYGYTF. The chain uses TRBV10-3 and TRBJ1-2, with D perhaps matching TRBD1 (6 bases). V lost 1 base and J 4 bases, leaving 13 bases between the germline ends. Germline CDR1 ENHRY, CDR2 SYGVKD. The CDR3 length is 15 residues.

The chain joins TRBV11-3 to TRBJ2-1; a possible D gene is TRBD1 (5 bases). The CDR3 loop spans 14 amino acids. V lost 5 bases to trimming and J lost 5 bases, with 13 bases between them. Germline lookup yields CDR1 SGHNT and CDR2 YENEEA. The CDR3 is CASSLGAYHNEQFF. CDR3 bases: TGTGCCAGCAGCCTAGGGGCCTACCACAATGAGCAGTTCTTC.

Comment on this clone: In this CDR3 the conserved last residue, phenylalanine or tryptophan, is missing, so a read error is likely. The limits of the CDR3 on the DNA are not certain, so only TCRdb's listed CDR3 is given. This rearrangement joins TRBV7-4 to TRBJ1-1; TRBD1, the table's D call, lacks a check against the DNA. The CDR3 spans 11 amino acids, including both terminal residues. From germline, CDR1 is SGHVT and CDR2 SQSDAQ. This chain's CDR3 is CASSLGTGTPR.